The 27 T cell receptor beta chains below come from one sample, sequenced in a study of blood T cell repertoires in COVID-19. Only in-frame clones appear in the TCRdb table, and some are missing; sequencing was by immunoSEQ multiplex PCR. The sample holds roughly 250,000 clones; approximately 83% are singletons and the top ten take 3.3%. Sequencing input: PBMCs or T cells enriched from blood (not recorded which). All receptors come from a woman aged 35 to 49 with acute COVID-19.

This clone showed up just a few times. The rearrangement links TRBV9 to TRBJ2-7, with 8 bases identical to TRBD2. V was clipped by 0 bases and J by 9 bases; unmatched bases: 5. The length of the CDR3 is 13 residues. In germline, CDR1 is SGDLS, CDR2 YYNGEE. CDR3 nucleotides: TGTGCCAGCAGCGTAGCGGGAGGGCCAGTGCAGTACTTC. This sequence encodes CASSVAGGPVQYF.

V is TRBV23-1 and J is TRBJ2-3, with 14 positions matching TRBD2. TRBV23-1 is classed as an ORF, of uncertain function. V dropped 0 bases and J dropped 5; count of bases not matched to a gene: 10. The CDR3 has 19 residues. CDR3 amino acids: CASSQSPRTSGRYGDTQYF. CDR3 nucleotide sequence: TGCGCCAGCAGTCAATCGCCAAGGACTAGCGGGAGGTATGGAGATACGCAGTATTTT.

The V call is TRBV7-9, the J call TRBJ1-1; D not certain. Per the germline V gene, CDR1 is SEHNR and CDR2 is FQNEAQ (reference sequence). CDR3 size: 14 residues. The V end was cut by 5 bases, the J end by 3 bases, with 13 bases between. CDR3 amino acids: CASSLEASHTEAFF. The CDR3 DNA follows: TGTGCCAGCAGCCTGGAGGCTTCACACACTGAAGCTTTCTTT.

The chain couples TRBV11-2 to TRBJ2-1, with no clear D. The CDR3 sequence is 13 residues long. The germline gives CDR1 SGHAT, CDR2 FQNNGV. The V gene lost 5 bases and the J gene lost 10 bases, with 15 bases spanning the gap. The CDR3 sequence is CASSASPSEEQFF. CDR3 DNA sequence: TGTGCCAGCAGCGCTAGTCCGTCGGAGGAGCAGTTCTTC.

This clone occurred once. The V and J genes are TRBV11-3 and TRBJ2-1; D is perhaps TRBD1 (6 bases). The V and J ends lost 5 bases and 0 bases respectively, with 17 bases between them. Germline-derived CDR1 and CDR2 are SGHNT and YENEEA. The CDR3 has 17 residues. CDR3 coding DNA: TGTGCCAGCAGCCCGCCCTTGGACAGAGACTCCTACAATGAGCAGTTCTTC. This encodes CASSPPLDRDSYNEQFF.

The chain employs TRBV15 and TRBJ2-7, with 9 bases that match TRBD2. V was clipped by 5 bases and J by 7 bases; unmatched bases: 9. CDR3 size: 14 residues. Per the germline V gene, CDR1 is LNHNV and CDR2 is YYDKDF (reference sequence). Here the CDR3 DNA reads TGTGCCACCAGCGGCGAGCGACTAGCGGATGAGCAGTACTTC. Its protein product is CATSGERLADEQYF.

The chain joins TRBV9 to TRBJ2-7; no clear D. The CDR3 has 14 amino acids. Trimming cost V 0 bases and J 2 bases, with 9 bases left between them. CDR1 SGDLS and CDR2 YYNGEE come from the germline V gene. The CDR3 DNA follows: TGTGCCAGCAGCGTAGGGAGTGATCCCTACGAGCAGTACTTC. This translates into CASSVGSDPYEQYF.

The chain has TRBV14 and TRBJ2-1; D may be TRBD2 (6 bases). Germline values: CDR1 SGHDN, CDR2 FVKESK. This CDR3 comprises 15 residues. V was pared by 3 bases and J by 12 bases, with 21 bases between. This CDR3 is CASSHSGTPTWRQFF. In DNA form, the CDR3 reads TGTGCCAGCAGCCATTCGGGGACTCCCACGTGGAGGCAGTTCTTC.

The chain employs TRBV2 and TRBJ1-4, with 8 bases aligning to TRBD1. V gave up 1 base and J gave up 8 bases; unmatched junction bases: 3. The CDR3 contains 14 residues. CDR1 is SNHLY, CDR2 FYNNEI, per germline. In DNA form, the CDR3 reads TGTGCCAGCAGTGAAGACAGGGGGTGGGAAAAACTGTTTTTT. Residues: CASSEDRGWEKLFF.

The chain combines TRBV2 with TRBJ1-3; D not certain. The CDR3 is 14 residues long. Germline V gives CDR1 SNHLY, CDR2 FYNNEI. The V end lost 1 base, the J end lost 1 base, and 5 bases lay between the germline ends. The CDR3 protein is CASSEGASGNTIYF. CDR3 DNA: TGTGCCAGCAGTGAAGGGGCTTCTGGAAACACCATATATTTT. Filled out from reference TRBV2 and TRBJ1-3, the complete variable domain reads EPEVTQTPSHQVTQMGQEVILRCVPISNHLYFYWYRQILGQKVEFLVSFYNNEISEKSEIFDDQFSVERPDGSNFTLKIRSTKLEDSAMYFCASSEGASGNTIYFGEGSWLTVV.

The chain joins TRBV7-8 to TRBJ2-2; possible D gene TRBD1, 5 bases. CDR1 and CDR2 from the germline V gene are SGHVS and FQNEAQ. The V gene lost 2 bases and the J gene lost 0 bases, with 7 bases spanning the gap. CDR3 length: 15 residues. CDR3 nucleotides: TGTGCCAGCAGCTTATCAGGGACGAACACCGGGGAGCTGTTTTTT. It is translated as CASSLSGTNTGELFF.

Concerning this clone: This sample includes further DNA sequences coding for the same CDR3. The CDR3 bases are TGTGCCAGTAGTATACAGGGTCGGGAGACCCAGTACTTC. This encodes CASSIQGRETQYF. The chain combines TRBV19 with TRBJ2-5; tentatively, D is TRBD1 (5 bases). This CDR3 has 13 residues. V was cut by 2 bases and J by 5 bases, with 9 bases left in between. From germline, CDR1 is LNHDA and CDR2 SQIVND (reference sequence).

This chain joins TRBV11-2 and TRBJ2-3; D is perhaps TRBD2 (6 bases). This CDR3 has 17 residues. CDR1 SGHAT and CDR2 FQNNGV come from the germline V gene. V was trimmed by 5 bases and J by 3 bases, leaving 21 bases between them. The CDR3 loop is CASSPSRGTEVTDTQYF. CDR3 coding DNA: TGTGCCAGCAGCCCCTCACGGGGGACTGAAGTGACAGATACGCAGTATTTT.

This clone was seen just once. The genes are TRBV5-8 and TRBJ1-2, with TRBD1 identical over 7 bases. CDR1 and CDR2 (germline): SGHTS, YDEGEE. The CDR3 consists of 18 residues. V lost 4 bases to trimming and J lost 2 bases; unmatched junction nucleotides: 17. The CDR3 is CASSTGIYRGDQNYGYTF. CDR3 coding DNA: TGTGCCAGCAGCACGGGGATCTACAGGGGAGACCAGAACTATGGCTACACCTTC.

The rearrangement links TRBV9 to TRBJ2-1, with TRBD2 identical over 15 bases. After removal of 3 bases from V and 9 bases from J, the junction contained 7 bases not matched to a gene. Germline values: CDR1 SGDLS, CDR2 YYNGEE. The CDR3 consists of 16 residues. CDR3 region: CASSALTGLAGGEQFF. In nucleotides, the CDR3 is TGTGCCAGCAGCGCTTTAACGGGACTAGCGGGAGGTGAGCAGTTCTTC.

This chain links TRBV19 with TRBJ1-1, with a possible D match to TRBD1 (6 bases). The CDR3 is 14 amino acids. Between the trimmed V and J ends, which lost 3 bases and 4 bases, there was a span of 12 bases. Per germline, CDR1 LNHDA and CDR2 SQIVND (reference sequence). The CDR3, as DNA: TGTGCCAGTAGTATCGGCAGGGGTGTCACTGAAGCTTTCTTT. Its translation is CASSIGRGVTEAFF.

The chain uses TRBV11-3 and TRBJ2-1, with 9 bases lining up with TRBD2. The J segment lost 7 bases and the V segment lost 7 bases, leaving 8 bases of the junction unmatched. The CDR3 is made up of 14 amino acids. CDR1 is SGHNT and CDR2 is YENEEA in the germline V gene. The CDR3 DNA reads TGTGCCAGCATGAGGCGGGAGGGCCTAAATGAGCAGTTCTTC. Protein: CASMRREGLNEQFF.

The sample holds one count of this clone. The chain is built from TRBV4-2 and TRBJ2-1; TRBD2 matches 8 bases. The CDR3 runs to 15 residues. The ends lost 1 base at V and 9 bases at J; junction bases unmatched: 8. Germline V gene data show CDR1 as LGHNA and CDR2 as YNFKEQ. The CDR3 here is CASSQGRQRESEQFF. CDR3 coding DNA: TGTGCCAGCAGCCAAGGGCGCCAGCGGGAGAGTGAGCAGTTCTTC.

There are a few counts of this clone. This sequence joins TRBV11-2 and TRBJ2-5; 9 nucleotides match TRBD1. The CDR3 runs 16 residues. With 11 bases clipped from V and 4 bases from J, the junction kept 17 bases outside the gene matches. Per the germline V gene, CDR1 is SGHAT and CDR2 is FQNNGV. This chain's CDR3 is CAPPLTGQGGRETQYF. CDR3 nucleotides: TGTGCCCCTCCCCTAACGGGACAGGGAGGTCGAGAGACCCAGTACTTC.

The chain has TRBV11-3 and TRBJ2-7; D possibly corresponds to TRBD1 (5 bases). This CDR3 region has 16 residues. CDR1 is SGHNT and CDR2 is YENEEA in the germline V gene. The ends were cut back, 0 bases at V and 2 bases at J, with 14 bases in the middle. The CDR3 sequence: CASSLDLAGPPYEQYF. CDR3 sequence (DNA): TGTGCCAGCAGCTTAGATCTGGCAGGGCCTCCCTACGAGCAGTACTTC.

The chain carries TRBV29-1 and TRBJ2-3; TRBD1 matches at 9 bases. Germline lookup yields CDR1 SQVTM and CDR2 ANQGSEA. V lost 5 bases, J lost 0 bases, and 6 bases stayed unmatched. There are 15 residues in the CDR3. CDR3 in amino acids: CSVSTGGTSTDTQYF. The CDR3 DNA is TGCAGCGTTTCGACAGGGGGAACTAGCACAGATACGCAGTATTTT.

The V gene is TRBV5-5, the J gene TRBJ2-3; 10 nucleotides match TRBD2. CDR1 SGHKS and CDR2 YYEKEE come from the germline V gene (reference sequence). The CDR3 is 16 amino acids. V lost 2 bases to trimming and J lost 0 bases; unmatched junction nucleotides: 3. CDR3 bases: TGTGCCAGCAGCTTCCTAGCGGGAGTAAGCACAGATACGCAGTATTTT. It encodes CASSFLAGVSTDTQYF.

This rearrangement joins TRBV27 to TRBJ2-6; weak D call: TRBD1 (7 bases). V lost 5 bases to trimming and J lost 3 bases, with 20 bases between them. Germline V lookup: CDR1 MNHEY, CDR2 SMNVEV (reference sequence). CDR3 length: 18 amino acids. The CDR3 sequence is CASSPRMTGRFGANVLTF. The CDR3 nucleotides read TGTGCCAGCAGTCCGAGAATGACAGGGAGGTTTGGGGCCAACGTCCTGACTTTC.

The chain couples TRBV11-2 to TRBJ2-7; 9 nucleotides line up with TRBD1. Germline loops: CDR1 SGHAT, CDR2 FQNNGV. CDR3 size: 18 residues. Trimming cost V 5 bases and J 2 bases; bases outside gene matches: 16. CDR3 region: CASSPTPGTGLVTYEQYF. In nucleotides, the CDR3 is TGTGCCAGCAGCCCCACCCCCGGGACAGGGTTGGTCACCTACGAGCAGTACTTC.

The chain couples TRBV27 to TRBJ1-4; tentatively, D is TRBD1 (5 bases). Germline V lookup: CDR1 MNHEY, CDR2 SMNVEV (reference sequence). The CDR3 loop spans 14 amino acids. V was pared by 6 bases and J by 0 bases, with 8 bases between. CDR3 in amino acids: CASRGGATNEKLFF. In nucleotides, the CDR3 is TGTGCCAGCAGGGGGGGGGCAACTAATGAAAAACTGTTTTTT.

The rearrangement uses TRBV14 and TRBJ2-3; no definite D call. CDR3 length equals 13 residues. V was trimmed by 1 base and J by 5 bases, leaving 7 bases between them. The germline gives CDR1 SGHDN, CDR2 FVKESK. The CDR3 region has the DNA TGTGCCAGCAGCCAAGCGACTGTAGATACGCAGTATTTT. This codes for CASSQATVDTQYF.

This chain uses TRBV2 with TRBJ2-7; no reliable D call. Looked up from germline, CDR1 is SNHLY and CDR2 is FYNNEI. The V end lost 6 bases, the J end lost 7 bases, and 10 bases lay between the germline ends. The CDR3 is 11 amino acids. The CDR3 DNA reads TGTGCCAGCAGCAAGCTTGGTGAGCAGTACTTC. Encoded protein: CASSKLGEQYF.